This TCR beta chain comes out of a study of patients and donors after allogeneic stem cell transplantation. TCRdb reprocessed the RT-PCR reads via MiXCR and lists one record per CDR3 protein. The sample contains approximately 150,000 distinct CDR3 sequences, about 24% of which appear only once. The CDR3 is 16 residues long. Per the germline V gene, CDR1 is SGHVS and CDR2 is FQNEAQ. Trimming removed 2 bases from V and 8 bases from J; junction bases left unmatched: 11. The sequenced material came from blood, either unsorted or a sorted T cell fraction (not recorded which). The V call is TRBV7-8, the J call TRBJ1-4; 7 bases align to TRBD1. The receptor was isolated from a human donor who was either an allogeneic HSCT recipient or a stem cell or donor lymphocyte infusion donor (not recorded which). It is not recorded whose cells these are; they may come from a transplant donor. The DNA for the CDR3 is TGTGCCAGCAGCTTAACAGGGGTGGCCAAAGGGGAAAAACTGTTTTTT. Protein: CASSLTGVAKGEKLFF. The full variable domain, rest sourced from reference TRBV7-8 and TRBJ1-4, is GAGVSQSPRYKVAKRGQDVALRCDPISGHVSLFWYQQALGQGPEFLTYFQNEAQLDKSGLPSDRFFAERPEGSVSTLKIQRTQQEDSAVYLCASSLTGVAKGEKLFFGSGTQLSVL.